The 11 T cell receptor beta chains below all came from one sample that was sequenced in a study of cytomegalovirus exposure and HLA in healthy donors. Clones were read by immunoSEQ multiplex PCR, and TCRdb kept only the in-frame ones, dropping some. The repertoire has over 120,000 clones, roughly 93% of them found once; the top ten carry less than 2%. Sequencing was carried out using PBMCs. Receptors were obtained from a man younger than 35 in good health and CMV-seropositive.

A remark on this clone: The sample has other DNA sequences that encode this CDR3 too. The V and J genes are TRBV5-1 and TRBJ2-7; 10 bases align to TRBD2. This CDR3 has 15 residues. V dropped 0 bases and J dropped 3; count of bases not matched to a gene: 3. CDR1 and CDR2 from the germline V gene are SGHRS and YFSETQ. The chain's CDR3 is CASSLGASGSYEQYF. The CDR3 coding sequence is TGCGCCAGCAGCTTGGGCGCTAGCGGGAGCTACGAGCAGTACTTC. The complete variable domain, with remaining parts taken from reference TRBV5-1 and TRBJ2-7, reads KAGVTQTPRYLIKTRGQQVTLSCSPISGHRSVSWYQQTPGQGLQFLFEYFSETQRNKGNFPGRFSGRQFSNSRSEMNVSTLELGDSALYLCASSLGASGSYEQYFGPGTRLTVT.

The gene calls are TRBV15 and TRBJ1-5; D remains ambiguous. CDR3 length: 15 amino acids. V was trimmed by 0 bases and J by 3 bases, leaving 9 bases between them. Per germline, CDR1 LNHNV and CDR2 YYDKDF (reference sequence). This chain's CDR3 is CATSRDRVINQPQHF. Written as DNA, the CDR3 is TGTGCCACCAGCAGAGATCGGGTAATCAATCAGCCCCAGCATTTT.

This chain uses TRBV29-1 with TRBJ2-7, with a tentative D call TRBD1 (6 bases). Germline-derived CDR1 and CDR2 are SQVTM and ANQGSEA. V was cut by 5 bases and J by 1 base, with 12 bases left in between. The CDR3 runs to 13 residues. In DNA, the CDR3 is TGCAGCGTTTTGGGTGGACAGTCCTACGAGCAGTACTTC. The encoded protein is CSVLGGQSYEQYF.

The chain is built from TRBV7-9 and TRBJ2-7; D not certain. Germline values: CDR1 SEHNR, CDR2 FQNEAQ (reference sequence). The CDR3 consists of 14 residues. V was clipped by 1 base and J by 2 bases, with 9 bases between them. The CDR3 spells CASSLVAAAYEQYF. The CDR3 DNA follows: TGTGCCAGCAGCTTAGTCGCGGCAGCCTACGAGCAGTACTTC.

The chain employs TRBV30 and TRBJ1-1; D is perhaps TRBD1 (5 bases). V was shortened by 4 bases and J by 5 bases, with 17 bases between the two germline ends. The CDR3 has 14 amino acids. Germline V gives CDR1 GTSNPN, CDR2 SVGIG (reference sequence). The CDR3 here is CAWMDQASGTEAFF. In DNA form, the CDR3 reads TGTGCCTGGATGGATCAGGCCTCAGGGACTGAAGCTTTCTTT.

The V and J genes are TRBV16 and TRBJ2-5; 7 nucleotides line up with TRBD1. This CDR3 has 16 amino acids. From germline, CDR1 is KGHSY and CDR2 FQNENV. V was clipped by 3 bases and J by 1 base; unmatched bases: 8. The CDR3 loop reads CASSQLGTAAQETQYF. CDR3 nucleotide sequence: TGTGCCAGCAGCCAGCTTGGGACAGCTGCCCAAGAGACCCAGTACTTC.

This chain links TRBV2 with TRBJ2-1; a possible D gene is TRBD1 (6 bases). Per germline, CDR1 SNHLY and CDR2 FYNNEI. V was clipped by 6 bases and J by 9 bases, with 21 bases between them. This CDR3 is built from 15 residues. Here the CDR3 reads CASRISGVSPGEQFF. The CDR3 bases are TGTGCCAGCAGAATTTCAGGGGTCTCGCCAGGTGAGCAGTTCTTC.

V gene TRBV6-1 combines with J gene TRBJ1-2; no definite D call. The ends were cut back, 2 bases at V and 8 bases at J, with 12 bases in the middle. In germline, CDR1 is MNHNS, CDR2 SASEGT. The CDR3 loop spans 13 amino acids. CDR3 protein: CASSETGVGGYTF. The CDR3 nucleotides are TGTGCCAGCAGTGAAACGGGAGTGGGGGGCTACACCTTC.

The chain links TRBV29-1 to TRBJ1-1; no definite D call. This CDR3 comprises 15 residues. With 4 bases removed from V and 0 bases from J, the gap between germline ends came to 15 bases. CDR1 is SQVTM, CDR2 ANQGSEA, per germline. This CDR3 is CSVVAGGVLNTEAFF. CDR3 coding DNA: TGCAGCGTTGTTGCGGGAGGAGTACTGAACACTGAAGCTTTCTTT.

The gene calls are TRBV2 and TRBJ2-7, with 11 bases that match TRBD2. Unmatched junction bases numbered 5, after V lost 7 bases and J lost 3 bases. CDR3 length: 14 residues. Germline V lookup: CDR1 SNHLY, CDR2 FYNNEI. The chain's CDR3 is CASIAGGPLYEQYF. CDR3 nucleotides: TGTGCCAGCATAGCGGGAGGGCCTCTCTACGAGCAGTACTTC.

CDR3 coding DNA: TGTGCCAGCAGACTAGCGGGAGGGGCCTACGAGCAGTACTTC. Its protein product is CASRLAGGAYEQYF. V and J are TRBV6-6 and TRBJ2-7; the match to TRBD2 covers 13 bases. Germline V gene sequence: CDR1 MNHNY, CDR2 SVGAGI (reference sequence). The J segment lost 2 bases and the V segment lost 6 bases, leaving 1 base of the junction unmatched. The CDR3 has 14 residues.